This T cell receptor beta chain derives from a study of a mutant IDH1 vaccine in newly diagnosed glioma. About the research overall: Treated patients were approximately 60% male, around 40% female, mean age around 40 years. Patients got radiotherapy, temozolomide, or both beforehand, and most got both.

The CDR3 covers 11 residues. V gave up 0 bases and J gave up 6 bases, with 3 bases separating them. Germline CDR1 and CDR2: SGHTA and FQGNSA. Study findings and constraints: Seemingly, pseudoprogression had no relation to changes in the top peripheral T cell clonotypes.

Sample time point: baseline, week 1 (first vaccination visit). The treatment denotes: pre-vaccination baseline after standard-of-care therapy. Diagnosis in the donors showed new WHO grade 3 or 4 astrocytomas that were IDH1-mutant and ATRX-lost. TCRdb's table, derived via immunoSEQ multiplex PCR, lists solely in-frame clones and lacks some. The profile covers around 30,000 clones, with around four fifths appearing a single time and roughly 9% taken by the ten largest. Note on this clone: Its antigen is not known.

The source was peripheral blood mononuclear cells (PBMCs), collected from a glioma patient treated with radiotherapy, temozolomide or both. The V gene is TRBV7-2, the J gene TRBJ2-7; D remains unclear. The TCR sequence derives from a man aged 45-65 years with glioma. Some clones in this sample may be carry-over from other donors' samples. CDR3 amino acids: CASSLAGEQYF. As DNA, the CDR3 is TGTGCCAGCAGCTTAGCAGGCGAGCAGTACTTC.